This T cell receptor (beta chain) was retrieved from a study of technical replicates of blood from a few donors. V was pared by 2 bases and J by 2 bases, with 2 bases of the junction left unmatched. The CDR3 is 14 amino acids. CDR1 is SGHDT and CDR2 is YYEEEE in the germline V gene. Using immunoSEQ multiplex PCR, the repertoire was profiled, and TCRdb retains in-frame clones only, with some absent. In the table there are 73,000 or so clones, roughly 91% of which are singletons. What was sequenced was T cells isolated from PBMCs. V gene TRBV5-6 combines with J gene TRBJ2-5, with 8 bases aligning to TRBD1. The sequence came from a human donor in good health. CDR3 coding DNA: TGTGCCAGCAGCTTTGGACAGGGTCAAGAGACCCAGTACTTC. Its protein is CASSFGQGQETQYF. The variable domain in full, completed from reference TRBV5-6 and TRBJ2-5, reads DAGVTQSPTHLIKTRGQQVTLRCSPKSGHDTVSWYQQALGQGPQFIFQYYEEEERQRGNFPDRFSGHQFPNYSSELNVNALLLGDSALYLCASSFGQGQETQYFGPGTRLLVL.